The 27 T cell receptor beta chains given below trace back to one sample, sequenced in a study of T cell repertoires in cytomegalovirus infection. TCRdb fed the reads into MiXCR, producing one record per CDR3 protein. The sample contains about 320,000 distinct CDR3 sequences, more than 9% of which appear only once. Sequencing input: PBMCs. The receptor source for this set is a human donor in good health (CMV status not recorded). Some clones in this sample may be carry-over from other donors' samples.

This clonotype has just a few counts. This chain links TRBV7-2 with TRBJ2-5; TRBD1 might be the D (6 bases). This CDR3 comprises 14 residues. V dropped 5 bases and J dropped 5 bases, with 15 bases sitting between them. CDR1 and CDR2 from the germline V gene are SGHTA and FQGNSA. In nucleotides, the CDR3 is TGTGCCAGCAGCCTCAGGGGCGACGAGGAGACCCAGTACTTC. Translating gives CASSLRGDEETQYF.

The V and J genes are TRBV12-3 or TRBV12-4 and TRBJ2-7, with a tentative D call TRBD2 (6 bases). V lost 1 base and J lost 1, with 14 bases in between. The CDR3 extends over 16 amino acids. Here the CDR3 DNA reads TGTGCCAGCAGTTTAGAAAGGGGAGGAGGGTCCTACGAGCAGTACTTC. As protein: CASSLERGGGSYEQYF.

In its sample, this clonotype was seen a few times. This chain connects TRBV12-3 or TRBV12-4 to TRBJ1-1; unclear D gene. The germline V and J ends were trimmed by 6 bases and 6 bases, with 14 bases remaining between them. CDR3 size: 13 residues. The CDR3 DNA follows: TGTGCCAGCAGCCACCTGTATGGGGCTGAAGCTTTCTTT. It encodes CASSHLYGAEAFF.

This clonotype has more than one count but fewer than ten. The chain is built from TRBV7-2 and TRBJ2-7; 9 bases are a match to TRBD1. V lost 5 bases and J lost 4; bases outside the gene matches: 9. The CDR3 is 15 residues long. Germline CDR1 and CDR2: SGHTA and FQGNSA. The CDR3 nucleotides read TGTGCCAGCAGCCCGGGGACAGGGACAGCTTACGAGCAGTACTTC. Its translation: CASSPGTGTAYEQYF.

This clonotype was detected ten times or more. This rearrangement joins TRBV7-8 to TRBJ2-2, with 12 bases identical to TRBD2. This CDR3 has 17 amino acids. V shed 3 bases and J 4 bases; nucleotides not matched to a gene: 6. Germline CDR1 is SGHVS and CDR2 is FQNEAQ. CDR3 DNA: TGTGCCAGCAGCTTCGCGACTAGCGGGGGTACCACCGGGGAGCTGTTTTTT. It is translated as CASSFATSGGTTGELFF.

This clonotype was seen repeatedly, ten times or more. The chain links TRBV7-2 to TRBJ1-4; D is perhaps TRBD1 (5 bases). V lost 1 base to trimming and J lost 5 bases, with 14 bases between them. CDR1 SGHTA and CDR2 FQGNSA come from the germline V gene. There are 16 residues in the CDR3. DNA for the CDR3: TGTGCCAGCAGCTTAGAGGGGCCAGGCTACAATGAAAAACTGTTTTTT. Translation gives CASSLEGPGYNEKLFF. The full variable domain, in which reference TRBV7-2 and TRBJ1-4 provide the parts outside the CDR3, is GAGVSQSPSNKVTEKGKDVELRCDPISGHTALYWYRQSLGQGLEFLIYFQGNSAPDKSGLPSDRFSAERTGGSVSTLTIQRTQQEDSAVYLCASSLEGPGYNEKLFFGSGTQLSVL.

Many counts were recorded for this clonotype. The chain carries TRBV7-8 and TRBJ2-1; D perhaps matches TRBD1 (6 bases). There are 13 residues in the CDR3. Germline V lookup: CDR1 SGHVS, CDR2 FQNEAQ. V lost 1 base and J 6 bases, leaving 7 bases between the germline ends. The CDR3 here is CASSLGGRNEQFF. The CDR3 nucleotides are TGTGCCAGCAGCTTAGGGGGGCGCAATGAGCAGTTCTTC.

In its sample, this clonotype was seen a few times. The rearrangement uses TRBV7-2 and TRBJ2-7; D is unclear. This CDR3 spans 12 amino acids. The ends were cut back, 5 bases at V and 6 bases at J, with 11 bases in the middle. Germline V gives CDR1 SGHTA, CDR2 FQGNSA. CDR3 sequence reads: CASSPPLPEQYF. The CDR3 DNA reads as TGTGCCAGCAGCCCCCCCCTGCCCGAGCAGTACTTC.

This clonotype was recorded many times. The chain is built from TRBV6-1 and TRBJ1-1, with a possible D match to TRBD1 (6 bases). CDR1 MNHNS and CDR2 SASEGT come from the germline V gene. V was pared by 6 bases and J by 1 base, with 12 bases between. This CDR3 is 14 amino acids long. The CDR3 reads CASRQGQTNTEAFF. The CDR3 DNA follows: TGTGCCAGCAGGCAGGGACAAACGAACACTGAAGCTTTCTTT.

This clonotype was seen at least ten times. The rearrangement uses TRBV6-1 and TRBJ1-1, with TRBD1 identical over 8 bases. With 10 bases clipped from V and 1 base from J, the junction kept 5 bases outside the gene matches. The CDR3 loop spans 13 amino acids. Germline V gene data show CDR1 as MNHNS and CDR2 as SASEGT. In nucleotides, the CDR3 is TGTGCCATACGACAGGGGTGGAACACTGAAGCTTTCTTT. This translates into CAIRQGWNTEAFF.

This clonotype has only one observation. The V gene is TRBV2, the J gene TRBJ2-1, with TRBD1 matching 10 bases. The V segment lost 7 bases and the J segment 6 bases; nucleotides outside the gene matches: 3. The CDR3 consists of 13 residues. The germline V gene has CDR1 SNHLY and CDR2 FYNNEI. The CDR3 DNA reads as TGTGCCAGCATCAGGACAGGGGGCAATGAGCAGTTCTTC. This codes for CASIRTGGNEQFF.

Many counts were recorded for this clonotype. The DNA for the CDR3 is TGTGCCAGCAGCCGAGGGGTGAAAGAGACCCAGTACTTC. It specifies CASSRGVKETQYF. The genes are TRBV7-3 and TRBJ2-5; D may correspond to TRBD1 or TRBD2 (5 bases each). Germline assignment: CDR1 SGHTA and CDR2 FQGTGA. This CDR3 is 13 amino acids long. The V end was cut by 5 bases, the J end by 3 bases, with 10 bases between. The full variable domain, with the rest looked up from reference TRBV7-3 and TRBJ2-5, is GAGVSQTPSNKVTEKGKYVELRCDPISGHTALYWYRQSLGQGPEFLIYFQGTGAADDSGLPNDRFFAVRPEGSVSTLKIQRTERGDSAVYLCASSRGVKETQYFGPGTRLLVL.

The V gene is TRBV28, the J gene TRBJ2-1; possibly TRBD1 for D (6 bases). Germline CDR1 MDHEN, CDR2 SYDVKM. The CDR3 covers 14 residues. The ends were cut back, 7 bases at V and 1 base at J, with 11 bases in the middle. The CDR3 spells CASNSQGSYNEQFF. CDR3 coding DNA: TGTGCCAGCAACTCTCAGGGGTCCTACAATGAGCAGTTCTTC. Looking up the rest from reference TRBV28 and TRBJ2-1 gives the full variable domain: DVKVTQSSRYLVKRTGEKVFLECVQDMDHENMFWYRQDPGLGLRLIYFSYDVKMKEKGDIPEGYSVSREKKERFSLILESASTNQTSMYLCASNSQGSYNEQFFGPGTRLTVL.

This clonotype has more than one count but fewer than ten. V is TRBV6-5 and J is TRBJ2-3; TRBD2 matches 8 bases. The germline V gene has CDR1 MNHEY and CDR2 SVGAGI. The V segment lost 6 bases and the J segment 2 bases; nucleotides outside the gene matches: 7. This CDR3 region has 15 residues. The CDR3 DNA is TGTGCCAGCAGGAAAACGGGGGGGCTCACAGATACGCAGTATTTT. Protein sequence: CASRKTGGLTDTQYF.

This clonotype was recorded at least ten times. The chain links TRBV11-1 to TRBJ2-4; TRBD2 might be the D (5 bases). The germline gives CDR1 SGHAT, CDR2 FQDESV (reference sequence). V was cut by 6 bases and J by 0 bases, with 12 bases left in between. The CDR3 runs to 15 residues. The CDR3 loop is CASSPDSGAKNIQYF. As DNA, the CDR3 is TGTGCCAGCAGTCCGGACTCAGGAGCCAAAAACATTCAGTACTTC.

The table lists this clonotype with many counts. The CDR3 is CASSLGLTGAGTGELFF. The CDR3 bases are TGTGCCAGCAGCTTAGGATTGACGGGGGCGGGCACCGGGGAGCTGTTTTTT. This chain joins TRBV7-2 and TRBJ2-2, with D possibly being TRBD1 or TRBD2 (6 bases each). The germline V gene encodes CDR1 SGHTA and CDR2 FQGNSA. With 1 base removed from V and 4 bases from J, the gap between germline ends came to 16 bases. This CDR3 contains 17 residues.

This clonotype has at least ten counts. The CDR3 region is CASSLAGWTSPSYNEQFF. The CDR3 coding sequence is TGTGCCAGCAGCTTAGCTGGATGGACTAGTCCTTCCTACAATGAGCAGTTCTTC. The chain combines TRBV7-8 with TRBJ2-1, with 7 bases aligning to TRBD2. The CDR3 spans 18 residues. V lost 0 bases, J lost 1 base, and 9 bases stayed unmatched. Germline values: CDR1 SGHVS, CDR2 FQNEAQ.

This chain links TRBV7-2 with TRBJ2-2; perhaps D is TRBD1 or TRBD2 (7 bases each). This CDR3 is built from 18 residues. V shed 3 bases and J shed 0 bases, with 17 bases lying between them. Per the germline V gene, CDR1 is SGHTA and CDR2 is FQGNSA. In DNA, the CDR3 is TGTGCCAGCAGCTTTGCGACAGGGCTAGCGGCGAACACCGGGGAGCTGTTTTTT. Its translation is CASSFATGLAANTGELFF.

This clonotype has a count of ten or more. The chain employs TRBV7-2 and TRBJ2-5, with D possibly being TRBD1 or TRBD2 (7 bases each). Germline assignment: CDR1 SGHTA and CDR2 FQGNSA. CDR3 size: 16 residues. Trimming cost V 6 bases and J 2 bases, with 19 bases left between them. The CDR3 loop is CASSPGGGLKQETQYF. The DNA for the CDR3 is TGTGCCAGCAGTCCAGGGGGGGGACTGAAACAAGAGACCCAGTACTTC.

This clonotype was counted many times. The CDR3 DNA sequence: TGTGCCATCACTAGAGCGGGGAACCCTGGAGATGAGCAGTTCTTC. Translating it yields CAITRAGNPGDEQFF. V gene TRBV10-3 combines with J gene TRBJ2-1, with 7 bases that match TRBD2. Per germline, CDR1 ENHRY and CDR2 SYGVKD. This CDR3 is 15 amino acids long. The V and J ends lost 7 bases and 8 bases, in that order; junction bases with no gene match: 14.

This clonotype appeared many times. This chain connects TRBV4-1 to TRBJ1-4; D uncertain. Germline values: CDR1 MGHRA, CDR2 YSYEKL. This CDR3 has 15 amino acids. Deletions cut 0 bases from V and 8 bases from J, with 13 bases between. The CDR3 region is CASSQDHGRGEKLFF. The CDR3 DNA follows: TGCGCCAGCAGCCAAGATCATGGGCGAGGAGAAAAACTGTTTTTT.

The chain combines TRBV19 with TRBJ1-5; 7 bases align to TRBD1. The CDR3 extends over 16 amino acids. Per germline, CDR1 LNHDA and CDR2 SQIVND (reference sequence). V dropped 1 base and J dropped 4; count of bases not matched to a gene: 7. For the CDR3, the DNA is TGTGCCAGTAGTATAGGGGGACAGAGGAAGAATCAGCCCCAGCATTTT. It encodes CASSIGGQRKNQPQHF.

This clonotype has a handful of counts. This chain links TRBV28 with TRBJ1-5; 9 bases match TRBD1. Trimming removed 8 bases from V and 11 bases from J; junction bases left unmatched: 16. Germline assignment: CDR1 MDHEN and CDR2 SYDVKM. The CDR3 covers 15 residues. The CDR3 region is CASVTGTGSRWAQHF. DNA of the CDR3: TGTGCCAGCGTCACCGGGACAGGGTCGCGTTGGGCCCAGCATTTT.

This clonotype was picked up many times. CDR3 nucleotides: TGTGCCAGCAGCGCCGGGACTAGCGGGATTGATGAGCAGTTCTTC. Its translation is CASSAGTSGIDEQFF. The chain has TRBV7-6 and TRBJ2-1, with 13 bases matching TRBD2. Losses at the gene ends were 5 bases for V and 8 bases for J; bases not matched to a gene: 6. The CDR3 contains 15 residues. Germline V lookup: CDR1 SGHVS, CDR2 FNYEAQ.

This chain links TRBV12-3 or TRBV12-4 with TRBJ1-2, with 8 bases fitting TRBD1. This CDR3 has 15 residues. J was trimmed by 4 bases and V by 5 bases; bases with no gene match: 9. The CDR3 DNA sequence: TGTGCCAGCAGTCGAGCAGGGGGCGTCTTCTATGGCTACACCTTC. Translation: CASSRAGGVFYGYTF.

This clonotype was counted ten times or more. The gene calls are TRBV7-2 and TRBJ1-2; no firm D call. Trimming removed 7 bases from V and 4 bases from J, with 16 bases in between. The CDR3 consists of 14 residues. In germline, CDR1 is SGHTA, CDR2 FQGNSA. This chain's CDR3 is CASTPGPSSYGYTF. CDR3 in DNA: TGTGCCAGCACGCCAGGCCCCTCGAGCTATGGCTACACCTTC.

This clonotype was counted only a few times. The chain couples TRBV30 to TRBJ2-1; perhaps D is TRBD1 or TRBD2 (5 bases each). The CDR3 is made up of 15 amino acids. CDR1 GTSNPN and CDR2 SVGIG come from the germline V gene (reference sequence). The V gene lost 2 bases and the J gene lost 6 bases, with 17 bases spanning the gap. Here the CDR3 reads CAWSFTRGVGNEQFF. The CDR3 DNA sequence: TGTGCCTGGAGTTTCACTAGGGGAGTCGGCAATGAGCAGTTCTTC.